Listed here are 30 T cell receptor beta chains from one sample, sequenced in a study of blood T cells in healthy people across ages. Next came a second PCR, run for roughly 6 to 11 cycles, which used a sample-barcoded 5' primer along with a J-beta primer mix. Each CDR3 protein gets one entry after TCRdb re-called the 5' RACE reads with MiXCR. Of roughly 640,000 distinct CDR3 sequences in the sample, around 31% were seen once. Sequences were obtained from blood. The receptors derive from a woman of 80 years or more in good health.

The chain employs TRBV5-6 and TRBJ2-1, with a possible D match to TRBD2 (6 bases). Germline lookup yields CDR1 SGHDT and CDR2 YYEEEE. V lost 5 bases, J lost 8 bases, and 20 bases lay in between. CDR3 size: 15 residues. The CDR3 DNA sequence: TGTGCCAGCAGTTTTAATGCCGGGACTCATGATGAGCAGTTCTTC. It is translated as CASSFNAGTHDEQFF. Variable domain in full (rest from reference TRBV5-6 and TRBJ2-1): DAGVTQSPTHLIKTRGQQVTLRCSPKSGHDTVSWYQQALGQGPQFIFQYYEEEERQRGNFPDRFSGHQFPNYSSELNVNALLLGDSALYLCASSFNAGTHDEQFFGPGTRLTVL.

This clonotype showed up just a few times. The rearrangement uses TRBV30 and TRBJ2-7; 7 positions match TRBD2. J lost 7 bases, V lost 1 base, and 13 bases had no gene match. The CDR3 covers 15 residues. The germline CDR1 and CDR2 sequences are GTSNPN and SVGIG (reference sequence). CDR3 nucleotide sequence: TGTGCCTGGAGTGCCGCCGGGGGGAGTATTTTTGAGCAGTACTTC. This encodes CAWSAAGGSIFEQYF.

As regards this clonotype: This may arise from a read error, as a much more abundant clone is one base away. This chain uses TRBV10-2 with TRBJ1-1; D may be TRBD1 (5 bases). Looked up from germline, CDR1 is WSHSY and CDR2 is SAAADI. This CDR3 contains 14 residues. The V end lost 4 bases, the J end lost 3 bases, and 12 bases lay between the germline ends. CDR3 residues: CASSGGRRDTEAFF. The CDR3 region has the DNA TGCGCCAGCAGTGGGGGACGGAGGGACACTGAAGCTTTCTTT.

This clonotype was recorded at least ten times. V gene TRBV7-9 combines with J gene TRBJ2-1, with TRBD2 as a possible D gene (5 bases). The V and J ends lost 3 bases and 7 bases respectively, with 16 bases between them. From germline, CDR1 is SEHNR and CDR2 FQNEAQ (reference sequence). CDR3 size: 15 residues. Here the CDR3 reads CASSLARGIRNEQFF. DNA of the CDR3: TGTGCCAGCAGCTTGGCTCGAGGGATTAGGAATGAGCAGTTCTTC.

This clonotype came up many times. The chain uses TRBV30 and TRBJ2-5, with TRBD2 as a possible D gene (6 bases). The CDR3 totals 13 residues. Germline V gene data show CDR1 as GTSNPN and CDR2 as SVGIG (reference sequence). CDR3 nucleotide sequence: TGTGCGAGGGGAGGTGGGGGAGTCGAGACCCAGTACTTC. Encoded protein: CARGGGGVETQYF.

The rearrangement links TRBV7-2 to TRBJ1-4; 11 bases fit TRBD1. CDR3 length: 15 residues. V was clipped by 7 bases and J by 7 bases; unmatched bases: 8. In germline, CDR1 is SGHTA, CDR2 FQGNSA. Here the CDR3 DNA reads TGTGCCAGCACCCAAGTCGGGACAGGGGGTGAAAAACTGTTTTTT. This codes for CASTQVGTGGEKLFF.

J is TRBJ1-5 and V is TRBV18, with a tentative D call TRBD1 (6 bases). CDR3 length: 16 amino acids. Germline values: CDR1 KGHSH, CDR2 LQKENI. V lost 3 bases, J lost 2 bases, and 14 bases lay in between. The CDR3 is CASSPTETGRNQPQHF. CDR3 coding DNA: TGTGCCAGCTCACCGACCGAAACAGGGCGCAATCAGCCCCAGCATTTT.

The chain joins TRBV6-2 or TRBV6-3 to TRBJ2-2; 8 bases are shared with TRBD1. Germline V gene sequence: CDR1 MNHEY, CDR2 SVGEGT. The CDR3 covers 16 residues. The J segment lost 5 bases and the V segment lost 5 bases, leaving 10 bases of the junction unmatched. CDR3 in amino acids: CASSTPTGAVTGELFF. CDR3 nucleotide sequence: TGTGCCAGCAGTACTCCGACAGGGGCCGTGACCGGGGAGCTGTTTTTT.

About this clonotype itself: With a much larger clone just one base away, this may be a read error. Since the CDR3 does not end with the conserved phenylalanine or tryptophan, this likely comes from a read error. The rearrangement joins TRBV10-3 to TRBJ1-1; tentatively, D is TRBD1 (5 bases). The length of the CDR3 is 14 residues. The V gene lost 6 bases and the J gene lost 0 bases, with 11 bases spanning the gap. Germline CDR1 is ENHRY and CDR2 is SYGVKD. The CDR3 DNA follows: TGTGCCATCAGAGGACAAAGCATGAACACTGAAGCTTTCATT. Protein sequence: CAIRGQSMNTEAFI.

Notes on this clonotype: This clone may be a read error of a much larger clone one base away. This chain joins TRBV5-1 and TRBJ2-1; D gene uncertain. The J call could be wrong; TRBJ2-7 is a better fit for the DNA end. CDR1 is SGHRS and CDR2 is YFSETQ in the germline V gene. The CDR3 extends over 17 amino acids. CDR3 amino acids: CASSLVRLSFSYNEQYF. The DNA for the CDR3 is TGCGCCAGCAGCTTGGTCAGGCTATCCTTTTCCTACAATGAGCAGTACTTC.

The rearrangement joins TRBV4-3 to TRBJ2-3; the D is unclear. Per germline, CDR1 LGHNA and CDR2 YSLEER. V lost 4 bases and J lost 0, with 11 bases in between. This CDR3 is built from 15 residues. The CDR3 loop reads CASSRGFGSTDTQYF. The CDR3 coding sequence is TGCGCCAGCAGCCGTGGATTCGGTAGCACAGATACGCAGTATTTT.

This clonotype was counted at least ten times. V usage is TRBV30 and J usage is TRBJ2-5; D gene ambiguous. The CDR3 is 12 amino acids. Germline V gives CDR1 GTSNPN, CDR2 SVGIG (reference sequence). V lost 7 bases, J lost 1 base, and 10 bases lay in between. In DNA, the CDR3 is TGTGCCTCCCACGATAGCCAAGAGACCCAGTACTTC. This sequence encodes CASHDSQETQYF.

In nucleotides, the CDR3 is TGTGCCAGCAGTTTAGATGGGAGGGTCTACGAGCAGTACTTC. It codes for CASSLDGRVYEQYF. The chain has TRBV12-3 or TRBV12-4 and TRBJ2-5; the match to TRBD2 covers 7 bases. Gene TRBJ2-7 matches the end of the DNA better, so the J call may be wrong. This CDR3 spans 14 amino acids.

The J gene is TRBJ2-7, the V gene TRBV20-1; 9 bases align to TRBD2. The CDR3 totals 13 residues. Germline values: CDR1 DFQATT, CDR2 SNEGSKA (reference sequence). The trim removed 4 bases at V and 7 bases at J, leaving 8 bases unmatched. The chain's CDR3 is CSANGPSGEEQYF. The CDR3 region has the DNA TGCAGTGCTAACGGGCCTAGCGGGGAGGAGCAGTACTTC.

This clonotype was picked up many times. V is TRBV7-3 and J is TRBJ1-2; D perhaps matches TRBD1 (5 bases). V gave up 1 base and J gave up 8 bases, with 11 bases separating them. Germline values: CDR1 SGHTA, CDR2 FQGTGA. The CDR3 has 13 amino acids. For the CDR3, the DNA is TGTGCCAGCAGCTTAAACGAAGGGGAGGGCTACACCTTC. This sequence encodes CASSLNEGEGYTF.

This clonotype has ten or more counts. The V and J genes are TRBV29-1 and TRBJ2-1; D might be TRBD1 or TRBD2, each matching 5 bases. Looked up from germline, CDR1 is SQVTM and CDR2 is ANQGSEA. Between the trimmed V and J ends, which lost 4 bases and 5 bases, there was a span of 15 bases. The CDR3 has 14 residues. The CDR3 DNA reads TGCAGCGTTGCGGGGACCCGAGGTAACAATGAGCAGTTCTTC. It encodes CSVAGTRGNNEQFF.

This clonotype was detected ten times or more. The chain's CDR3 is CASSLLRGQEKLFF. Written as DNA, the CDR3 is TGTGCCAGCAGCTTACTCAGGGGGCAGGAAAAACTGTTTTTT. The chain is built from TRBV7-9 and TRBJ1-4; 8 bases align to TRBD1. The CDR3 is 14 amino acids. Germline V gives CDR1 SEHNR, CDR2 FQNEAQ (reference sequence). After removal of 2 bases from V and 8 bases from J, the junction contained 4 bases not matched to a gene.

This clonotype was counted between two and nine times. The chain links TRBV4-3 to TRBJ2-5; 13 nucleotides line up with TRBD2. V gave up 0 bases and J gave up 11 bases; unmatched junction bases: 12. The CDR3 extends over 17 amino acids. The V gene's germline CDR1 is LGHNA and CDR2 YSLEER. Here the CDR3 DNA reads TGCGCCAGCAGCCAAGATGAGGGACTAGCGGGGATGAATGAGCAGTACTTC. It is translated as CASSQDEGLAGMNEQYF.

DNA for the CDR3: TGCGCCAGCAGCAGGGACATGGCTAATGAAAAACTGTTTTTT. It encodes CASSRDMANEKLFF. The chain uses TRBV5-1 and TRBJ1-4, with D tentatively TRBD1 (6 bases). The V gene's germline CDR1 is SGHRS and CDR2 YFSETQ. The CDR3 runs to 14 residues. Trimming shortened V by 4 bases and J by 3 bases, and 10 bases separated the two germline ends.

This clonotype was counted at least ten times. The chain uses TRBV20-1 and TRBJ2-7; TRBD2 agrees at 13 bases. CDR1 and CDR2 (germline): DFQATT, SNEGSKA (reference sequence). This CDR3 contains 13 residues. The ends lost 6 bases at V and 4 bases at J; junction bases unmatched: 3. The CDR3 nucleotides are TGCAGTGCCAGGACTAGCGGGGGATACGAGCAGTACTTC. Its protein product is CSARTSGGYEQYF.

This clonotype appeared many times. The chain uses TRBV29-1 and TRBJ1-2, with D maybe TRBD1 (6 bases). CDR1 is SQVTM and CDR2 is ANQGSEA in the germline V gene. The V end lost 4 bases, the J end lost 6 bases, and 18 bases lay between the germline ends. This CDR3 has 14 amino acids. The CDR3 spells CSVGLGTLFHGYTF. CDR3 DNA sequence: TGCAGCGTTGGTCTCGGGACACTTTTTCATGGCTACACCTTC.

This clonotype has a count of ten or more. The rearrangement uses TRBV9 and TRBJ2-5, with D perhaps TRBD1 (6 bases). Germline V gives CDR1 SGDLS, CDR2 YYNGEE. The CDR3 contains 14 residues. Between the trimmed V and J ends, which lost 1 base and 5 bases, there was a span of 12 bases. The CDR3 nucleotides read TGTGCCAGCAGCGTAACGACAGGTTTTGAGACCCAGTACTTC. Amino acids: CASSVTTGFETQYF.

Only a few counts were recorded for this clonotype. V and J are TRBV9 and TRBJ2-5; 9 bases map to TRBD2. Germline lookup yields CDR1 SGDLS and CDR2 YYNGEE. This CDR3 is 15 amino acids long. V gave up 2 bases and J gave up 5 bases; unmatched junction bases: 7. The CDR3 is CASSVALAGSETQYF. CDR3 in DNA: TGTGCCAGCAGCGTGGCGCTAGCGGGAAGTGAGACCCAGTACTTC.

In the case of this clonotype: An end of the junction does not agree with germline; a read error may underlie this. The genes are TRBV7-7 and TRBJ2-5; possibly TRBD1 for D (6 bases). Per the germline V gene, CDR1 is SSHAT and CDR2 is FNYEAQ (reference sequence). The CDR3 totals 14 residues. CDR3 loop: CASSSRDKVDTQYF. The DNA of the CDR3 is TGTGCTAGCAGCTCCCGGGACAAGGTGGACACCCAGTACTTC. The full variable domain, with the rest looked up from reference TRBV7-7 and TRBJ2-5, is GAGVSQSPRYKVTKRGQDVTLRCDPISSHATLYWYQQALGQGPEFLTYFNYEAQPDKSGLPSDRFSAERPEGSISTLTIQRTEQRDSAMYRCASSSRDKVDTQYFGPGTRLLVL.

This clonotype has ten or more counts. The gene calls are TRBV27 and TRBJ2-1, with TRBD2 matching 7 bases. V lost 5 bases and J lost 5; bases outside the gene matches: 15. Germline values: CDR1 MNHEY, CDR2 SMNVEV (reference sequence). This CDR3 spans 17 amino acids. The CDR3 protein is CASSPEPGGKMDNEQFF. CDR3 bases: TGTGCCAGCAGTCCCGAGCCCGGGGGGAAGATGGACAATGAGCAGTTCTTC.

The table lists this clonotype with many counts. The chain uses TRBV6-6 and TRBJ1-6; the D is unclear. The CDR3 contains 15 residues. The V gene's germline CDR1 is MNHNY and CDR2 SVGAGI (reference sequence). The V end was cut by 7 bases, the J end by 8 bases, with 18 bases between. The CDR3 loop is CASIHAGSYYSPLHF. CDR3 nucleotides: TGTGCCAGCATCCACGCGGGCTCATACTATTCACCCCTCCACTTT.

This clonotype has more than one count but fewer than ten. The V call is TRBV7-2, the J call TRBJ2-2; 10 positions agree with TRBD2. This CDR3 contains 16 residues. Per the germline V gene, CDR1 is SGHTA and CDR2 is FQGNSA. J gave up 7 bases and V 3 bases, and 8 bases lay outside the gene matches. CDR3 DNA: TGTGCCAGCAGCTTTACTAGCGGGAAGAACTACGGGGAGCTGTTTTTT. This translates into CASSFTSGKNYGELFF.

A few counts support this clonotype. The chain joins TRBV6-2 or TRBV6-3 to TRBJ1-1, with a possible D match to TRBD1 (5 bases). V was trimmed by 6 bases and J by 8 bases, leaving 13 bases between them. The germline V gene has CDR1 MNHEY and CDR2 SVGEGT. The CDR3 is made up of 12 amino acids. The CDR3 nucleotides read TGTGCCAGCAGCACCGGGACGCAGGAAGCTTTCTTT. This codes for CASSTGTQEAFF.

This clonotype appeared many times. It may be a read error: a sequence one base away is much more abundant. The chain is built from TRBV5-1 and TRBJ2-5; D is unclear. This CDR3 is 16 amino acids long. Germline V CDR1 and CDR2: SGHRS, YFSETQ. CDR3 DNA sequence: TGCACCAGCAGCTTGAGTTCAGGCAACAGACAAGAGACCCAGTACTTC. Translating gives CTSSLSSGNRQETQYF.

The chain recombines TRBV7-9 with TRBJ2-2, with no clear D. The V gene's germline CDR1 is SEHNR and CDR2 FQNEAQ (reference sequence). V gave up 2 bases and J gave up 7 bases, with 11 bases separating them. The CDR3 contains 14 residues. The CDR3 loop reads CASSLMGSGGELFF. CDR3 sequence (DNA): TGTGCCAGCAGCTTAATGGGGTCTGGCGGGGAGCTGTTTTTT.